Sequencing of this T cell receptor (beta chain) was carried out in a study of shared clonotypes between healthy human individuals (TCRdb year 2020). For the study in its entirety: The cohort included a few men and two women between 18 and 49 years of age. For each donor, CD4 naive and CD4 memory were each given three plates, CD8 naive was given two plates, and CD8 memory was given one plate. The study deeply sequenced blood TCR repertoires of several healthy adults to estimate repertoire size and the extent of clonotype sharing between individuals. Different laboratories and diverse techniques were used to prepare libraries and sequence TCR repertoires, to increase sequencing depth and limit assay-specific biases. Per donor, leukapheresis produced somewhere between about 0.9 and 9 billion PBMCs.

In regard to this clone: Its cognate antigen has yet to be identified. No base quality information exists; no much larger clone differs at one position.

Overall study outcomes, separate from this receptor: Sampling was restricted to blood, and TCR repertoires in tissue are likely to differ from TCR repertoires in blood. Pairwise subsampling led to the expectation that sequencing depth would affect the degree of clonotype sharing among donors. When a handful of donors were compared, the shared fraction of clonotypes was around 5% for naive CD4, over 3% for naive CD8, about 2.4% for memory CD4, and roughly 0.4% for memory CD8. Higher generation probabilities were observed for clonotypes shared by all four sorted-subset donors than for non-shared clonotypes. The genetic and exposure-history diversity represented was limited by the small number of donors. Rarefaction of sorted-subset datasets indicated incomplete sequencing despite the large sequencing depth. Naive subsets generally had larger estimated clonotype richness than memory subsets did.

TCR CDR3 regions were amplified from genomic DNA by multiplex PCR using the deep immunoSEQ assay. Extracted genomic DNA from each cell subset was distributed evenly across all wells of several immunoSEQ 96-well plates, and each plate was treated as a replicate. For sorted subsets, 200 to 250 ng of genomic DNA, equivalent to tens of thousands of T cell genomes, went into each replicate PCR. Purified libraries were measured with a Qubit 3.0 fluorometer, size-checked on a Bioanalyzer 2100, and measured again with the KAPA Library Quantification kit. A separate single-read 150-cycle Illumina NextSeq 550 flow cell was used to sequence each immunoSEQ 96-well plate. Turning to the authors' computational methods: Because the immunoSEQ output held only junctional sequences and lacked quality scores, the filtering could not match the filtering applied to full-length reads. Sequences were annotated with PyIR, a Python wrapper for IgBLAST v1.9, and V/J genes and CDR3 were assigned using IMGT germline references. Any read was removed if the V/J assignment was weak (E-value above 1e-6), the CDR3 was missing, or the read contained stop codons, out-of-frame junctions, or ambiguous translated residues. V3J clonotypes were defined as sequences sharing an identical inferred V gene, J gene, and CDR3 amino acid sequence. The percentage overlap between two repertoires was calculated by dividing the number of shared unique clonotypes by the size of the smaller repertoire. Richness of each repertoire was evaluated using RTK rarefaction, the Chao1 estimator, and Recon v2.1 estimates of unobserved clonotypes. For all TCRbeta clonotypes obtained by the gDNA method from several donors, generation probabilities were computed with OLGA. Entries here come from immuneACCESS through TCRdb and include only in-frame sequences with V and J called. Some clones fail to appear in such tables; in the studies checked, an unresolved V gene covers under half of the shortfall, and the cause of the remainder is unknown. The V and J calls and clone size are taken from that table; D and trimming were inferred from the DNA. The sample table records around 980,000 clones; more than 75% of these occur just once. Of the sample, 0.6% to 0.75% falls within the top ten clones.

Trimming takes 0 bases from V and 0 bases from J, and the germline ends sit 8 bases apart. The CDR3 covers 15 residues, taking in both the cysteine and the phenylalanine. Here the CDR3 DNA is all that survives: 45 bases in frame from base 1. CDR1 SGHDT and CDR2 YYEEEE were looked up in the germline V gene. The donors were healthy, HIV-negative adults with no recently reported acute infections or vaccinations. Every donor was a Caucasian adult residing in Nashville, Tennessee, USA. CD4+ T cells were enriched through magnetic negative selection, after which naive cells were positively selected on CD45RA and the remaining negative fraction served as the memory subset. After blood collection by leukapheresis, PBMCs were isolated using Ficoll-Histopaque density gradient centrifugation and then cryopreserved in the vapor phase of liquid nitrogen. Analytical flow cytometry was used to check the purity and quantity of every magnetically sorted T cell population. Each sorted fraction had its genomic DNA isolated and then quantified by UV absorbance on a Nanodrop 2000c.

Input material: memory CD4+ T cells from PBMCs. Per the publication, the cell subset or site label means: CD45RA-negative fraction. The chain is made from TRBV5-6 and TRBJ2-3; matching of 6 bases hints at TRBD1 as the D gene. This sequence originates from a man between 18 and 29 years old in good health. Some clones in this sample may be carry-over from other donors' samples. The nucleotides are TGTGCCAGCAGCTTGGCAGGGGCAAGCACAGATACGCAGTATTTT. Its coded protein is CASSLAGASTDTQYF.